Below, 27 T cell receptor beta chains from the same sample are listed, as sequenced in a study of T-cell memory formation after mild COVID-19 listed by TCRdb under 2021. The library came from 5' RACE. Sequenced using an Illumina NovaSeq 6000. Using fastp at Q25 and MiXCR, TCRdb reprocessed the public reads and kept productive beta chains. Rows are unified per CDR3 protein, each entry keeping the most common DNA and genes. The sample data list roughly 300,000 distinct CDR3 sequences, and over 7% of these were observed just once. About 20% of the sample rests with the top ten. Sequenced: PBMCs or a T cell subset sorted from them (not recorded which). The receptors were sampled from a man aged 18 to 29 who had mild COVID-19 (a few samples of this study predate the infection). The sample titles of this study are shuffled in the database, so cell type and time point are left out; the donor was told from shared clones.

This clonotype was recorded many times. This chain connects TRBV10-3 to TRBJ2-7; 9 bases match TRBD1. CDR3 length: 15 residues. The germline V gene encodes CDR1 ENHRY and CDR2 SYGVKD. V was clipped by 7 bases and J by 6 bases; unmatched bases: 13. The CDR3: CAINRDRVPPLEQYF. CDR3 sequence (DNA): TGTGCCATCAATCGGGACAGGGTCCCTCCCCTCGAGCAGTACTTC.

This clonotype was recorded many times. The J gene is TRBJ2-7, the V gene TRBV5-1; 7 positions match TRBD2. CDR1 and CDR2 (germline): SGHRS, YFSETQ. The CDR3 runs 13 residues. With 5 bases clipped from V and 5 bases from J, the junction kept 7 bases outside the gene matches. CDR3 sequence reads: CASSTERGDEQYF. CDR3 sequence (DNA): TGCGCCAGCAGTACCGAGCGGGGAGACGAGCAGTACTTC.

This clonotype was seen more than once but under ten times. The chain links TRBV5-1 to TRBJ2-1; the D gene could be TRBD1 or TRBD2 (7 bases each). The germline gives CDR1 SGHRS, CDR2 YFSETQ. V lost 4 bases, J lost 0 bases, and 17 bases lay in between. The CDR3 has 17 amino acids. CDR3 DNA sequence: TGCGCCAGCAGCGGGGGGGGGGACAGCAGCTCCTACAATGAGCAGTTCTTC. Translating gives CASSGGGDSSSYNEQFF. Complete variable domain (other parts from reference TRBV5-1 and TRBJ2-1): KAGVTQTPRYLIKTRGQQVTLSCSPISGHRSVSWYQQTPGQGLQFLFEYFSETQRNKGNFPGRFSGRQFSNSRSEMNVSTLELGDSALYLCASSGGGDSSSYNEQFFGPGTRLTVL.

This clonotype was counted a few times. The chain recombines TRBV6-1 with TRBJ1-4; D gene uncertain. V dropped 6 bases and J dropped 8 bases, with 13 bases sitting between them. Germline values: CDR1 MNHNS, CDR2 SASEGT. The CDR3 runs to 13 residues. CDR3 region: CASSAFNSEKLFF. For the CDR3, the DNA is TGTGCCAGCAGCGCCTTCAATTCGGAAAAACTGTTTTTT.

This clonotype occurred many times. J is TRBJ2-5 and V is TRBV12-3 or TRBV12-4, with 8 nucleotides matching TRBD2. V was clipped by 1 base and J by 4 bases; unmatched bases: 5. This CDR3 region has 15 residues. CDR3 loop: CASSLGLAGAETQYF. CDR3 DNA: TGTGCCAGCAGTTTAGGGCTAGCGGGTGCAGAGACCCAGTACTTC.

This clonotype was counted ten times or more. V gene TRBV12-3 or TRBV12-4 combines with J gene TRBJ2-3; D may be TRBD1 (5 bases). V lost 4 bases and J lost 6, with 8 bases in between. The CDR3 has 12 residues. CDR3 sequence reads: CASSWGQDTQYF. CDR3 coding DNA: TGTGCCAGCAGTTGGGGCCAGGATACGCAGTATTTT.

This clonotype was counted at least ten times. V usage is TRBV20-1 and J usage is TRBJ1-2, with no clear D. The CDR3 length is 12 residues. V gave up 4 bases and J gave up 7 bases, with 13 bases separating them. CDR1 is DFQATT, CDR2 SNEGSKA, per germline (reference sequence). The CDR3 protein is CSANPDFGGYTF. In DNA form, the CDR3 reads TGCAGTGCTAACCCAGATTTTGGTGGCTACACCTTC.

This clonotype came up many times. Germline and junction disagree at one end, which may indicate a read error. V is TRBV5-1 and J is TRBJ2-2, with D possibly matching TRBD1 (8 bases). The germline V gene has CDR1 SGHRS and CDR2 YFSETQ. This CDR3 has 14 amino acids. The CDR3 DNA is TGTGCCAGCAGCGGGACAGGGAACACCGGGGAGCTGTTTTTT. It translates to CASSGTGNTGELFF.

This clonotype was observed at least ten times. V usage is TRBV27 and J usage is TRBJ2-7; TRBD2 matches 7 bases. Germline V gene sequence: CDR1 MNHEY, CDR2 SMNVEV (reference sequence). This CDR3 contains 15 residues. Losses at the gene ends were 2 bases for V and 5 bases for J; bases not matched to a gene: 9. The CDR3 DNA is TGTGCCAGCAGTTTAAGACCGGGGGGTTTGGACGAGCAGTACTTC. Translation: CASSLRPGGLDEQYF.

This clonotype was detected only a few times. V usage is TRBV5-1 and J usage is TRBJ2-3; maybe TRBD1 (5 bases). Germline assignment: CDR1 SGHRS and CDR2 YFSETQ. The CDR3 totals 16 residues. Trimming took 5 bases from V and 2 from J, leaving 18 bases between them. In DNA form, the CDR3 reads TGCGCCAGCAGTCCAAACCGACAGTTATTCACAGATACGCAGTATTTT. Its translation is CASSPNRQLFTDTQYF.

This clonotype was counted only a few times. The chain joins TRBV12-3 or TRBV12-4 to TRBJ1-3; D uncertain. V was trimmed by 2 bases and J by 4 bases, leaving 12 bases between them. The CDR3 is 15 amino acids. The CDR3 spells CASSLSAQAGNTIYF. CDR3 nucleotide sequence: TGTGCCAGCAGTTTATCAGCCCAGGCGGGAAACACCATATATTTT.

The V call is TRBV6-6, the J call TRBJ1-4; D is unresolved. Trimming left V 0 bases short and J 7 bases short, with 6 bases between. This CDR3 has 13 residues. Germline V gene data show CDR1 as MNHNY and CDR2 as SVGAGI (reference sequence). The CDR3 loop reads CASSYSPGEKLFF. In DNA form, the CDR3 reads TGTGCCAGCAGTTACTCTCCCGGTGAAAAACTGTTTTTT.

The rearrangement joins TRBV11-2 to TRBJ2-1; D not certain. This CDR3 has 14 amino acids. V dropped 3 bases and J dropped 9 bases, with 15 bases sitting between them. CDR1 SGHAT and CDR2 FQNNGV come from the germline V gene. This CDR3 reads CASSFGSWGPEQFF. CDR3 coding DNA: TGTGCCAGCAGCTTCGGGTCCTGGGGTCCTGAGCAGTTCTTC.

This clonotype has more than one count but fewer than ten. This chain links TRBV27 with TRBJ1-1, with D maybe TRBD1 (5 bases). Germline assignment: CDR1 MNHEY and CDR2 SMNVEV (reference sequence). V lost 3 bases, J lost 1 base, and 15 bases lay in between. This CDR3 spans 16 amino acids. The CDR3 region is CASSLYLRDRNTEAFF. CDR3 bases: TGTGCCAGCAGTTTGTACCTCCGAGACAGGAACACTGAAGCTTTCTTT.

This clonotype was seen a few times. This sequence joins TRBV15 and TRBJ1-3; D unresolved. Trimming left V 0 bases short and J 0 bases short, with 12 bases between. This CDR3 is built from 17 residues. From germline, CDR1 is LNHNV and CDR2 YYDKDF (reference sequence). CDR3 sequence reads: CATSRDWGGSSGNTIYF. The CDR3 nucleotides are TGTGCCACCAGCAGAGACTGGGGAGGGAGCTCTGGAAACACCATATATTTT. The variable domain in full, with the rest retrieved from reference TRBV15 and TRBJ1-3, is DAMVIQNPRYQVTQFGKPVTLSCSQTLNHNVMYWYQQKSSQAPKLLFHYYDKDFNNEADTPDNFQSRRPNTSFCFLDIRSPGLGDTAMYLCATSRDWGGSSGNTIYFGEGSWLTVV.

In its sample, this clonotype was seen many times. V is TRBV7-2 and J is TRBJ2-7; possible D gene TRBD2, 6 bases. Trimming shortened V by 3 bases and J by 3 bases, and 12 bases separated the two germline ends. The CDR3 is made up of 14 amino acids. CDR1 and CDR2 (germline): SGHTA, FQGNSA. DNA of the CDR3: TGTGCCAGCAGCTTGCGGGGCCTAGGCTACGAGCAGTACGTC. As protein: CASSLRGLGYEQYV.

This clonotype has at least ten counts. This chain joins TRBV6-1 and TRBJ1-2, with 7 bases lining up with TRBD1. Germline V gene lookup returns CDR1 MNHNS and CDR2 SASEGT. After removal of 5 bases from V and 8 bases from J, the junction contained 11 bases not matched to a gene. The CDR3 is 14 amino acids. The CDR3 sequence is CASSNRGSSPGYTF. DNA of the CDR3: TGTGCCAGCAGTAACAGGGGATCCAGCCCCGGCTACACCTTC.

This clonotype appeared a few times. J is TRBJ2-5 and V is TRBV7-9; the D is unclear. Looked up from germline, CDR1 is SEHNR and CDR2 is FQNEAQ (reference sequence). The CDR3 loop spans 14 amino acids. Trimming left V 5 bases short and J 2 bases short, with 12 bases between. CDR3 sequence (DNA): TGTGCCAGCAGCCCCCCCCCCAGGCAAGAGACCCAGTACTTC. Protein product: CASSPPPRQETQYF.

This clonotype was seen a few times. The chain recombines TRBV27 with TRBJ2-2, with D tentatively TRBD2 (5 bases). Germline V CDR1 and CDR2: MNHEY, SMNVEV (reference sequence). The CDR3 extends over 16 amino acids. V was shortened by 6 bases and J by 2 bases, with 16 bases between the two germline ends. The CDR3 here is CASSPLGVGNTGELFF. The CDR3 nucleotides read TGTGCCAGCAGCCCCCTCGGGGTAGGAAACACCGGGGAGCTGTTTTTT.

In its sample, this clonotype was seen a few times. The V and J genes are TRBV20-1 and TRBJ2-2; 10 nucleotides line up with TRBD2. The CDR3 covers 14 residues. With 6 bases clipped from V and 0 bases from J, the junction kept 1 base outside the gene matches. CDR1 DFQATT and CDR2 SNEGSKA come from the germline V gene (reference sequence). The CDR3 region is CSASGGANTGELFF. Written as DNA, the CDR3 is TGCAGTGCGAGCGGGGGGGCGAACACCGGGGAGCTGTTTTTT.

The chain recombines TRBV25-1 with TRBJ1-6; 7 positions match TRBD1. Germline trimming cut 4 bases from V and 8 bases from J; bases unmatched to any gene: 8. The CDR3 is 15 amino acids. Per germline, CDR1 MGHDK and CDR2 SYGVNS. CDR3 region: CASSALTGLYSPLHF. CDR3 sequence (DNA): TGTGCCAGCAGTGCTCTGACAGGGTTATATTCACCCCTCCACTTT.

This clonotype appeared many times. The rearrangement uses TRBV6-2 or TRBV6-3 and TRBJ1-2, with a tentative D call TRBD1 (6 bases). Germline assignment: CDR1 MNHEY and CDR2 SVGEGT. Trimming pared 5 bases from V and 4 bases from J, leaving 14 bases between. The CDR3 is made up of 14 amino acids. CDR3 sequence reads: CASSHRGTIYGYTF. The CDR3 DNA is TGTGCCAGCAGTCACCGGGGGACAATCTATGGCTACACCTTC.

The chain has TRBV5-6 and TRBJ2-5; 7 bases are shared with TRBD1. V lost 4 bases, J lost 5 bases, and 14 bases stayed unmatched. The germline CDR1 and CDR2 sequences are SGHDT and YYEEEE. This CDR3 has 16 residues. CDR3 bases: TGTGCCAGCAGCCGTAGTTCGCAGGGGGTCCGTGAGACCCAGTACTTC. It translates to CASSRSSQGVRETQYF.

The chain uses TRBV3-1 and TRBJ1-1; D unclear. CDR3 length equals 13 residues. Trimming stripped 4 bases from V and 3 bases from J, with 9 bases between. Germline V gene sequence: CDR1 LGHDT, CDR2 YNNKEL (reference sequence). The CDR3 reads CASSLRADTEAFF. As DNA, the CDR3 is TGTGCCAGCAGCCTCCGGGCGGACACTGAAGCTTTCTTT.

The CDR3 DNA is TGCGCCAGCAGCCAGAAGGGAATTACCAGCTCCTACAATGAGCAGTTCTTC. Translated, it gives CASSQKGITSSYNEQFF. J is TRBJ2-1 and V is TRBV4-1; D gene ambiguous. The germline V gene has CDR1 MGHRA and CDR2 YSYEKL. There are 17 residues in the CDR3. V gave up 3 bases and J gave up 0 bases, with 15 bases separating them.

This clonotype was seen only a few times. The chain uses TRBV9 and TRBJ2-3; 7 positions match TRBD2. Trimming removed 3 bases from V and 2 bases from J; junction bases left unmatched: 6. Per germline, CDR1 SGDLS and CDR2 YYNGEE. The CDR3 extends over 15 amino acids. CDR3 residues: CASSALTSSTDTQYF. DNA for the CDR3: TGTGCCAGCAGCGCTTTGACTAGCTCCACAGATACGCAGTATTTT.

This clonotype was seen a few times. The chain carries TRBV7-2 and TRBJ2-1, with 11 bases aligning to TRBD2. Germline CDR1 reads SGHTA; CDR2 reads FQGNSA. The CDR3 is 16 amino acids. With 6 bases clipped from V and 8 bases from J, the junction kept 12 bases outside the gene matches. The CDR3 DNA reads as TGTGCCAGCAGTCATCCCTTAGCGGGGGGGCGGTATGAGCAGTTCTTC. This encodes CASSHPLAGGRYEQFF.